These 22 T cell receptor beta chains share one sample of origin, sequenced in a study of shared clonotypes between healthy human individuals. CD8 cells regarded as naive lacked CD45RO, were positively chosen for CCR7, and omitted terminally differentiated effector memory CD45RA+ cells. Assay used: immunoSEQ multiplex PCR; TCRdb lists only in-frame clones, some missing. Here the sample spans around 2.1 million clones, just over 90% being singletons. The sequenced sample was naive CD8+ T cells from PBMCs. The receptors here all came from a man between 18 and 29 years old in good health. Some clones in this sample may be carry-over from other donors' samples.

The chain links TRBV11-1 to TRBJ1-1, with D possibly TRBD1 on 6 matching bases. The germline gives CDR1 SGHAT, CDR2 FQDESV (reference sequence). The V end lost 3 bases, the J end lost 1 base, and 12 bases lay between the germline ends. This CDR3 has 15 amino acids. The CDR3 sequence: CASSLEDSRNTEAFF. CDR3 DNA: TGTGCCAGCAGCTTGGAGGACAGCCGGAACACTGAAGCTTTCTTT.

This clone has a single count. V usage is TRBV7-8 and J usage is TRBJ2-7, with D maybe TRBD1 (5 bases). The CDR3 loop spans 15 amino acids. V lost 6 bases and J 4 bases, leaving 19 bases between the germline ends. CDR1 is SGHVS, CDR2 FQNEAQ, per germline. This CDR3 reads CASSPLGRAVYEQYF. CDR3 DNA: TGTGCCAGCAGTCCTCTCGGCAGGGCTGTGTACGAGCAGTACTTC.

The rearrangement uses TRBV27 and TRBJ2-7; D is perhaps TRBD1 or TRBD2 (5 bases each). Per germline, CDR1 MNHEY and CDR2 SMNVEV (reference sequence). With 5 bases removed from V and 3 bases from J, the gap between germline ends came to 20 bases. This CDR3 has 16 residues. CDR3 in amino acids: CASSISPRGGHYEQYF. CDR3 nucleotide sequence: TGTGCCAGCAGTATCAGCCCCCGGGGCGGTCACTACGAGCAGTACTTC.

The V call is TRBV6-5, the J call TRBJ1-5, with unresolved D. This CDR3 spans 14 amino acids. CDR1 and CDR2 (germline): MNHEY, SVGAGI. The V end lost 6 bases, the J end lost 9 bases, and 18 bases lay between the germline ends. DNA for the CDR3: TGTGCCAGCAGCTCCCGCCTGAGGCCGGGGCCCCAGCATTTT. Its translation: CASSSRLRPGPQHF.

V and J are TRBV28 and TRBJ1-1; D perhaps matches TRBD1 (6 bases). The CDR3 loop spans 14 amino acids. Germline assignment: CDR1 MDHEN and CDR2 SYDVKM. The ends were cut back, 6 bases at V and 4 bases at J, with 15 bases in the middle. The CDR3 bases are TGTGCCAGCAGACCGTACAGGGCGGCCACTGAAGCTTTCTTT. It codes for CASRPYRAATEAFF.

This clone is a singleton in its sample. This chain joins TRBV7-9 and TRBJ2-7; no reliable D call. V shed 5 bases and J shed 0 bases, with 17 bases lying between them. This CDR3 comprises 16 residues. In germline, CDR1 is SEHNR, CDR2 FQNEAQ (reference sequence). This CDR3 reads CASSEPPVNSSYEQYF. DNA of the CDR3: TGTGCCAGCAGCGAACCCCCTGTTAATAGCTCCTACGAGCAGTACTTC.

The CDR3 loop reads CASSFLTPLNSYEQYF. CDR3 DNA: TGTGCCAGCAGTTTCCTGACTCCATTAAACTCCTACGAGCAGTACTTC. J is TRBJ2-7 and V is TRBV27, with D unclear. This CDR3 spans 16 amino acids. CDR1 and CDR2 from the germline V gene are MNHEY and SMNVEV (reference sequence). V lost 3 bases, J lost 0 bases, and 15 bases lay in between.

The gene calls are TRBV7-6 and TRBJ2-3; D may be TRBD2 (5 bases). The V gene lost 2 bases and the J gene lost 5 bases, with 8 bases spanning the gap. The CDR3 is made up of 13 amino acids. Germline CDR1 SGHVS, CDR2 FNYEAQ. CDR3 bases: TGTGCCAGCAGCTTAAGCGGCGGAGATACGCAGTATTTT. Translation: CASSLSGGDTQYF.

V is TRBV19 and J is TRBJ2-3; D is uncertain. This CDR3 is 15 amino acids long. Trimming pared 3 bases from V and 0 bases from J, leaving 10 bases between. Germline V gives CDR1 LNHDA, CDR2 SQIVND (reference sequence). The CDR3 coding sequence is TGTGCCAGTAGTATTTGGGGTTCTAGCACAGATACGCAGTATTTT. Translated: CASSIWGSSTDTQYF.

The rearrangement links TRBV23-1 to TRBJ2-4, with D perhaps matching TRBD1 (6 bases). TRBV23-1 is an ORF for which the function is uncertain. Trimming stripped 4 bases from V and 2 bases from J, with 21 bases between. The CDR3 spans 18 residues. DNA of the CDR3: TGCGCCAGCAGTCCCTACCCCAGGGGCCAGACCTCCAAAAACATTCAGTACTTC. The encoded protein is CASSPYPRGQTSKNIQYF.

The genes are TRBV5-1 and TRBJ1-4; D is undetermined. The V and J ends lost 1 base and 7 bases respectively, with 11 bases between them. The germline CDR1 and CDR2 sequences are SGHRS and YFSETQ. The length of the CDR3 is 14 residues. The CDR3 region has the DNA TGCGCCAGCAGCTTGACCGGAGAGGGTGAAAAACTGTTTTTT. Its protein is CASSLTGEGEKLFF.

CDR3 sequence reads: CASRAGDPPGELFF. The CDR3 nucleotides are TGTGCCAGCCGGGCGGGAGATCCCCCCGGGGAGCTGTTTTTT. The V call is TRBV28, the J call TRBJ2-2; 7 bases align to TRBD2. CDR1 is MDHEN and CDR2 is SYDVKM in the germline V gene. Trimming took 8 bases from V and 6 from J; bases not matched to a gene: 9. The CDR3 runs 14 residues.

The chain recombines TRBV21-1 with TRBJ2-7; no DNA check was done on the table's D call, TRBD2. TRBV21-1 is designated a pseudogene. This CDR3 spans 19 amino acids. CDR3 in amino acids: CASSSREGTSGRDSTQQYF. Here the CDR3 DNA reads TGTGCCAGCAGCTCCAGAGAGGGGACTAGCGGGAGGGATTCTACGCAGCAGTACTTC.

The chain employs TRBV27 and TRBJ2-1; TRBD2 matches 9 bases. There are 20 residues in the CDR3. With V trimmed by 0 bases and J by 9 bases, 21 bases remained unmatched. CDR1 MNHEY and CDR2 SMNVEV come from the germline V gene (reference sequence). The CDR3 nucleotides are TGTGCCAGCAGTTTATCTTATCCTAGTAGCGGGAGAAGGGTGAACATTGAGCAGTTCTTC. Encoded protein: CASSLSYPSSGRRVNIEQFF.

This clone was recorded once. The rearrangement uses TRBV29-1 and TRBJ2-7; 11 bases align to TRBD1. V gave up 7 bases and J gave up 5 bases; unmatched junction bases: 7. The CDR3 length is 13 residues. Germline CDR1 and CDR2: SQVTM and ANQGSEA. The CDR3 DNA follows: TGCAGCGGGGGACAGGGGGTCGGGAACGAGCAGTACTTC. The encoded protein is CSGGQGVGNEQYF.

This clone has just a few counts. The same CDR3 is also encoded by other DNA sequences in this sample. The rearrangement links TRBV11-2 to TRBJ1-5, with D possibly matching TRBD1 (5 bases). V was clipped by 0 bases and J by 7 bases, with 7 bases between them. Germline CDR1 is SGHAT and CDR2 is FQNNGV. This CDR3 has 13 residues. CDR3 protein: CASSLERDQPQHF. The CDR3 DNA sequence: TGTGCCAGCAGCTTAGAGAGGGACCAGCCCCAGCATTTT.

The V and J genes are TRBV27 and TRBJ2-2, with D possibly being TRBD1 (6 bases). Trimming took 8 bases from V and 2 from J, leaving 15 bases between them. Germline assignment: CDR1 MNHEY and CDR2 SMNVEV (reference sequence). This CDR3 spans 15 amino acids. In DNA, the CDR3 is TGTGCCAGCGCGATCCAGACAGGAAACACCGGGGAGCTGTTTTTT. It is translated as CASAIQTGNTGELFF.

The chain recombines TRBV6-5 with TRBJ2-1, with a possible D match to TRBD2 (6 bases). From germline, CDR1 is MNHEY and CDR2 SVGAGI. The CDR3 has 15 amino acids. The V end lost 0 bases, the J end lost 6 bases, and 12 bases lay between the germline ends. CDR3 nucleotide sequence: TGTGCCAGCAGTTACTCCCGGGAGTCAGGCAATGAGCAGTTCTTC. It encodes CASSYSRESGNEQFF.

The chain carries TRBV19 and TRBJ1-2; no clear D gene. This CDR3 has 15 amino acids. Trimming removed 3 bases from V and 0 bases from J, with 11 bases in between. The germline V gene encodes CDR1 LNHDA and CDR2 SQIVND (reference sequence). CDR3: CASSITRRTNYGYTF. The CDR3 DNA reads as TGTGCCAGTAGTATTACGCGGAGGACTAACTATGGCTACACCTTC.

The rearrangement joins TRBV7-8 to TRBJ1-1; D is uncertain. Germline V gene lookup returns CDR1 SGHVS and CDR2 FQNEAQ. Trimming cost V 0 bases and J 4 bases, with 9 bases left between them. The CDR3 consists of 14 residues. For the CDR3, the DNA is TGTGCCAGCAGCTTAGCGCTAGGAGGCACTGAAGCTTTCTTT. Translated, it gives CASSLALGGTEAFF.

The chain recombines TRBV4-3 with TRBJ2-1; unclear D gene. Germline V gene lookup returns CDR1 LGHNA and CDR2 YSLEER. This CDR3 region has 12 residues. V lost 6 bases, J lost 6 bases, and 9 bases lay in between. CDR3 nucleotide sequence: TGCGCCAGCAGGGCAGGTAGCAATGAGCAGTTCTTC. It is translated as CASRAGSNEQFF.

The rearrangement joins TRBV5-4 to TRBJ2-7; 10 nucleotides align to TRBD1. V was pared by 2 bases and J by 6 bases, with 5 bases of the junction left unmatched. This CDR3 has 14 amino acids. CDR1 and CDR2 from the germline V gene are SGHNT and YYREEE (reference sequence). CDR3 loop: CASSFGTGVSEQYF. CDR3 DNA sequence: TGTGCCAGCAGCTTTGGGACAGGGGTCTCCGAGCAGTACTTC. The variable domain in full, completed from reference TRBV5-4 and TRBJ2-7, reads ETGVTQSPTHLIKTRGQQVTLRCSSQSGHNTVSWYQQALGQGPQFIFQYYREEENGRGNFPPRFSGLQFPNYSSELNVNALELDDSALYLCASSFGTGVSEQYFGPGTRLTVT.